The entry below describes one T cell receptor beta chain. The sample has other DNA sequences that encode this CDR3 too. Profiled with immunoSEQ multiplex PCR; TCRdb holds only in-frame clones, not every one. The sample has under 300,000 clones, approximately 85% seen once; the top ten hold approximately 11%. This sample is drawn from a study of blood T cell repertoires in COVID-19. Germline CDR1 LGHDT, CDR2 YNNKEL (reference sequence). The V and J ends lost 1 base and 8 bases respectively, with 9 bases between them. This CDR3 has 14 residues. The sample consisted of peripheral blood. The V and J genes are TRBV3-1 (or the pseudogene TRBV3-2) and TRBJ1-6; D is uncertain. This TCR was recovered from a woman between 65 and 79 years old with acute or convalescent COVID-19. The CDR3 bases are TGTGCCAGCAGCCAAGTCGCCGGTGATTCACCCCTCCACTTT. It yields the protein CASSQVAGDSPLHF.